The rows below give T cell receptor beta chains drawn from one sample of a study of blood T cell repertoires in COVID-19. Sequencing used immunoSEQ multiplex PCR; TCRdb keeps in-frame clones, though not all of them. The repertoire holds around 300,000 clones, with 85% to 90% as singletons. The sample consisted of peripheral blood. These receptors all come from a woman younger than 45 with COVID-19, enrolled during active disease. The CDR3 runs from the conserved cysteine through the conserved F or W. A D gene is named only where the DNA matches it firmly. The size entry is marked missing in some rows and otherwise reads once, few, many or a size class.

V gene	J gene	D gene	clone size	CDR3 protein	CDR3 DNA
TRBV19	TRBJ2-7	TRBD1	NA	CASSIVAGGYEQYF	TGTGCCAGTAGTATCGTAGCAGGGGGCTACGAGCAGTACTTC
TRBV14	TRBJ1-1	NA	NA	CASSQELSGEEAFF	TGTGCCAGCAGCCAAGAACTGTCTGGTGAAGAAGCTTTCTTT
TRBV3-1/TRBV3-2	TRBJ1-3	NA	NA	CASSPLPAGNTIYF	TGTGCCAGCAGCCCCCTTCCCGCTGGAAACACCATATATTTT
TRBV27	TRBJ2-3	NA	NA	CASSATGLISTDTQYF	TGTGCCAGCAGTGCCACGGGACTGATTAGCACAGATACGCAGTATTTT
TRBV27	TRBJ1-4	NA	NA	CASSLLAGDVEKLFF	TGTGCCAGCAGTTTACTTGCAGGGGATGTGGAAAAACTGTTTTTT
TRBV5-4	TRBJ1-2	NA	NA	CASSLGGWQGNYGYTF	TGTGCCAGCAGCCTGGGCGGGTGGCAGGGGAACTATGGCTACACCTTC
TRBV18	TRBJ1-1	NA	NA	CASSTGGGSTEAFF	TGTGCCAGCTCAACCGGGGGGGGTTCCACTGAAGCTTTCTTT
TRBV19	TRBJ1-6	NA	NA	CASSGRTVYNSPLHF	TGTGCCAGTAGTGGAAGGACAGTTTATAATTCACCCCTCCACTTT
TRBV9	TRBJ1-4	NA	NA	CASSPQGWTNEKLFF	TGTGCCAGCAGCCCCCAGGGGTGGACTAATGAAAAACTGTTTTTT
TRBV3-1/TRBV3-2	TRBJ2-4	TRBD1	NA	CASSQGTGDKNIQYF	TGTGCCAGCAGCCAGGGAACAGGGGACAAAAACATTCAGTACTTC
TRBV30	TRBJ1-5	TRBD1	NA	CAWSEGQISNQPQHF	TGTGCCTGGAGTGAGGGACAGATTAGCAATCAGCCCCAGCATTTT
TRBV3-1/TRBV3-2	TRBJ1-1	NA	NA	CASSHAAPGAEAFF	TGTGCCAGCAGCCACGCGGCCCCGGGGGCTGAAGCTTTCTTT
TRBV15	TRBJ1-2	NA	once	CATSRGGDGYTF	TGTGCCACCAGCAGAGGCGGGGATGGCTACACCTTC
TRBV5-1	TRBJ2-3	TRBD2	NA	CASSPREGDTQYF	TGCGCCAGCAGCCCCCGGGAGGGAGATACGCAGTATTTT
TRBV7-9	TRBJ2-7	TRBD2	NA	CASSLALAGTYEQYF	TGTGCCAGCAGCTTAGCTCTAGCGGGTACCTACGAGCAGTACTTC
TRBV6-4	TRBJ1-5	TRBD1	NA	CASSDTTGGNQPQHF	TGTGCCAGCAGTGACACGACAGGGGGCAATCAGCCCCAGCATTTT
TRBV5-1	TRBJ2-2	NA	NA	CASSLESPPAGELFF	TGCGCCAGCAGCTTGGAATCCCCCCCCGCCGGGGAGCTGTTTTTT
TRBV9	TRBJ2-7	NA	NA	CASSVNISPLEQYF	TGTGCCAGCAGCGTTAACATCAGTCCCCTCGAGCAGTACTTC
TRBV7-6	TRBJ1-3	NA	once	CASSKRTDHLDSAGNTIYF	TGTGCCAGCAGCAAGCGGACAGACCACCTTGATTCCGCGGGAAACACCATATATTTT
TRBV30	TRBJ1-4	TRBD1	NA	CAWGQGINEKLFF	TGTGCCTGGGGACAGGGGATTAATGAAAAACTGTTTTTT
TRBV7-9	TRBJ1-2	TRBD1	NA	CASSQDRPGYTF	TGTGCCAGCAGCCAGGACAGGCCCGGCTACACCTTC
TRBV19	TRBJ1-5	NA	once	CASTPPQVGGREQQPQHF	TGTGCCAGTACCCCCCCCCAGGTCGGGGGGCGAGAGCAACAGCCCCAGCATTTT
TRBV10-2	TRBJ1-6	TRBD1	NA	CASSGGQGVSPLHF	TGCGCCAGCAGCGGCGGACAGGGGGTTTCACCCCTCCACTTT
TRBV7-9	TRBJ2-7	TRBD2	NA	CASSREGGSYEQYF	TGTGCCAGCAGCCGGGAGGGCGGGTCCTACGAGCAGTACTTC
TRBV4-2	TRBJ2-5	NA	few	CASSQDIGGAQETQYF	TGTGCCAGCAGCCAAGATATCGGGGGAGCCCAAGAGACCCAGTACTTC
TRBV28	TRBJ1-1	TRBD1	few	CASRFLQGLNTEAFF	TGTGCCAGCAGGTTCTTACAGGGGCTGAACACTGAAGCTTTCTTT
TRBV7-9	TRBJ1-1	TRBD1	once	CASSSGQDYMNTEAFF	TGTGCCAGCAGCTCTGGACAGGACTACATGAACACTGAAGCTTTCTTT
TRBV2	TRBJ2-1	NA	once	CASKTRGEQFF	TGTGCCAGCAAGACACGGGGTGAGCAGTTCTTC
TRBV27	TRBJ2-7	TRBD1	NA	CASSSPRDRGFYEQYF	TGTGCCAGCAGTTCTCCGCGGGACAGGGGATTCTACGAGCAGTACTTC
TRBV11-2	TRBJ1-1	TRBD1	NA	CASSLWDRSGDTEAFF	TGTGCCAGCAGCTTGTGGGACAGGTCGGGGGATACTGAAGCTTTCTTT
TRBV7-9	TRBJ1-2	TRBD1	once	CASSSPLGTGFNYGYTF	TGTGCCAGCAGCTCACCTCTCGGGACAGGTTTTAACTATGGCTACACCTTC
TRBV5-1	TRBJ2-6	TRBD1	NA	CASSLQGATGANVLTF	TGCGCCAGCAGCTTACAGGGGGCGACTGGGGCCAACGTCCTGACTTTC
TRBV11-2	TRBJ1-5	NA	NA	CASSRDRSNQPQHF	TGTGCCAGCAGCCGAGACAGGAGCAATCAGCCCCAGCATTTT
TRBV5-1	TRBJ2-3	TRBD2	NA	CASSLGAGDDTQYF	TGCGCCAGCAGCTTGGGAGCGGGAGATGATACGCAGTATTTT
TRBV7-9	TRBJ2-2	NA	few	CASSLGLGNTGELFF	TGTGCCAGCAGCTTAGGACTCGGGAACACCGGGGAGCTGTTTTTT
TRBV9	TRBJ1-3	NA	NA	CASSVNVGHINTIYF	TGTGCCAGCAGCGTAAATGTGGGACACATAAACACCATATATTTT
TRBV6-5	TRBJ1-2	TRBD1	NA	CASRGTGNYGYTF	TGTGCCAGCAGAGGGACAGGGAACTATGGCTACACCTTC